Given below is one TCR beta chain in context. This entry is derived from a study of T cells expressing NK-cell markers. Study-wide background: All TCR beta repertoires analysed originated from sorted CD3+CD56+NKG2C+, CD3+CD56+NKG2C- and CD3+CD56-NKG2C+ T cells.

UMIs were included in TCR beta cDNA generated by 5'RACE template switching. No DNA is given; TCRdb re-called the 5' RACE reads and lists each CDR3 protein once. This sample's table reports fewer than 550,000 distinct CDR3 sequences. The CDR3 is 16 residues long. Germline CDR1 is SGHVS and CDR2 is FNYEAQ. The sample was blood T cells: a sorted CD56 or NKG2C T cell subset, CD4+ or CD8+ T cells, or bulk PBMC T cells (not recorded which). The rearrangement joins TRBV7-6 to TRBJ2-3; TCRdb designates TRBD2, a call that cannot be tested without DNA. The TCR sequence derives from a woman between 45 and 65 years old in good health. This CDR3 is CASSQLSSGGTDTQYF.